A selection of T cell receptor beta chains follows, all from one sample in a study of early stage breast cancer tumors. Profiling relied on immunoSEQ multiplex PCR, and the TCRdb table lists in-frame clones only, not all of them. The sample holds approximately 11,000 clones, around 72% seen once. Input material: breast tumor tissue. These receptors were collected from an older person with breast cancer. Both conserved end residues are part of each CDR3. The D gene is left open where the match is weak. Not all rows give a size; the values are once, few, many and, for expanded clones, a class.

clone_size j_call d_call v_call cdr3_aa cdr3_nt
. TRBJ2-2 . TRBV25-1 CASSVYSGTGELFF TGTGCCAGCAGTGTATATTCAGGGACCGGGGAGCTGTTTTTT
once TRBJ1-4 . TRBV29-1 CSVGRDVSEKLFF TGCAGCGTTGGGAGGGACGTGAGTGAAAAACTGTTTTTT
. TRBJ2-7 TRBD2 TRBV27 CASSPLGLELATIVYEQYF TGTGCCAGCAGTCCACTTGGGCTCGAACTAGCGACCATAGTTTACGAGCAGTACTTC
. TRBJ2-7 TRBD1 TRBV6-6 CASRRTGGYEQYF TGTGCCAGCAGACGGACAGGGGGCTACGAGCAGTACTTC
once TRBJ1-2 . TRBV30 CAWSAQGPNYGYTF TGTGCCTGGAGTGCCCAGGGGCCTAACTATGGCTACACCTTC
. TRBJ1-1 . TRBV28 CASIDQGFFRVF TGTGCCAGCATCGACCAGGGGTTTTTTAGAGTTTTT
. TRBJ2-5 TRBD1 TRBV7-2 CASSQGQGWTQYF TGTGCCAGCAGTCAAGGACAGGGGTGGACCCAGTACTTC
. TRBJ1-1 . TRBV2 CASSDSGTEAFF TGTGCCAGCAGTGATAGCGGCACTGAAGCTTTCTTT
. TRBJ1-2 TRBD1 TRBV29-1 CSALGQGDGYTF TGCAGCGCCCTAGGACAGGGGGATGGCTACACCTTC
once TRBJ2-3 . TRBV5-1 CASTRQVSTDTQYF TGCGCCAGCACCCGGCAGGTTTCCACAGATACGCAGTATTTT
once TRBJ2-3 . TRBV5-4 CASRRDRSTDTQYF TGTGCCAGCAGACGAGACAGGAGCACAGATACGCAGTATTTT
. TRBJ2-1 TRBD2 TRBV9 CASSVTGLAMNEQFF TGTGCCAGCAGCGTAACCGGACTAGCGATGAATGAGCAGTTCTTC
. TRBJ2-7 TRBD2 TRBV10-2 CASKLAGGQSSYEQYF TGCGCCAGCAAACTAGCGGGGGGGCAAAGCTCCTACGAGCAGTACTTC
. TRBJ1-2 . TRBV18 CASSEGGYGYTF TGTGCCAGCTCAGAGGGTGGCTATGGCTACACCTTC
. TRBJ2-7 . TRBV4-1 CASSREAGLSYEQYF TGCGCCAGCAGCCGCGAGGCAGGGCTCTCCTACGAGCAGTACTTC
few TRBJ2-2 . TRBV6-6 CASSPGEWGELFF TGTGCCAGCAGCCCAGGGGAGTGGGGGGAGCTGTTTTTT
. TRBJ1-5 . TRBV19 CASGGAYSNQPQHF TGTGCCTCCGGGGGGGCCTATAGCAATCAGCCCCAGCATTTT
. TRBJ2-2 . TRBV4-1 CASSQSTVGELFF TGCGCCAGCAGCCAGAGTACCGTCGGGGAGCTGTTTTTT
. TRBJ1-1 . TRBV9 CASSVGGDTEAFF TGTGCCAGCAGCGTAGGAGGAGACACTGAAGCTTTCTTT
. TRBJ1-2 . TRBV10-2 CASGGGPGRTFSF TGCGCCAGCGGCGGGGGTCCGGGACGGACTTTTTCCTTC
. TRBJ2-3 TRBD2 TRBV9 CASSATSGHTDTQYF TGTGCCAGCAGCGCGACTAGCGGGCACACAGATACGCAGTATTTT
. TRBJ2-7 TRBD1 TRBV30 CARGTGGVDEQYF TGTGCCCGGGGGACAGGGGGCGTCGACGAGCAGTACTTC
. TRBJ2-2 TRBD2 TRBV6-5 CASSSSGGTGELFF TGTGCCAGCAGCTCAAGCGGGGGGACCGGGGAGCTGTTTTTT
. TRBJ2-6 . TRBV5-5 CASSDLRLRTGANVLTF TGTGCCAGCAGCGACCTGAGACTCCGTACTGGGGCCAACGTCCTGACTTTC
. TRBJ2-2 TRBD2 TRBV4-3 CASSQDLLAGAGELFF TGCGCCAGCAGCCAAGATCTACTAGCGGGCGCCGGGGAGCTGTTTTTT
. TRBJ1-2 TRBD1 TRBV10-3 CAIKGQGNYGYTF TGTGCCATCAAGGGACAGGGTAACTATGGCTACACCTTC
. TRBJ2-5 . TRBV7-9 CASTFQGRGETQYF TGTGCCAGCACCTTCCAGGGCAGGGGAGAGACCCAGTACTTC
. TRBJ2-5 TRBD2 TRBV30 CAWSVRGRAYETQYF TGTGCCTGGAGTGTACGCGGGAGGGCCTATGAGACCCAGTACTTC
. TRBJ2-7 . TRBV6-1 CASIQFYEQYF TGTGCCAGCATACAGTTTTACGAGCAGTACTTC
few TRBJ1-6 . TRBV7-2 CASSPGEVLPLHF TGTGCCAGCAGCCCGGGGGAGGTTCTACCCCTCCACTTT
. TRBJ2-4 . TRBV2 CASSDRGGGLAKNIQYF TGTGCCAGCAGTGACCGCGGCGGGGGCCTAGCCAAAAACATTCAGTACTTC
. TRBJ2-5 TRBD2 TRBV30 CASERERGETQYF TGTGCCTCCGAGCGGGAGAGGGGCGAGACCCAGTACTTC
few TRBJ2-6 TRBD1 TRBV11-2 CASSLTRQGIVSGANVLTF TGTGCCAGCAGCTTAACACGACAGGGGATTGTCTCTGGGGCCAACGTCCTGACTTTC
. TRBJ2-4 TRBD1 TRBV7-9 CASSNPDRGNIQYF TGTGCCAGCTCGAACCCTGACAGGGGCAACATTCAGTACTTC
. TRBJ2-3 . TRBV9 CASSAGATDTQYF TGTGCCAGCAGCGCGGGAGCCACAGATACGCAGTATTTT
. TRBJ2-5 TRBD1 TRBV4-3 CASSPGDRQETQYF TGCGCCAGCAGCCCCGGGGACAGGCAAGAGACCCAGTACTTC
. TRBJ1-2 . TRBV5-1 CASSLAPQGGYTF TGCGCCAGCAGCTTGGCCCCGCAGGGTGGCTACACCTTC
medium-sized TRBJ1-2 . TRBV30 CAWSGTISRGGYTF TGTGCCTGGAGTGGGACTATTTCGAGGGGTGGCTACACCTTC
. TRBJ1-1 . TRBV9 CASSALGTNKAFF TGTGCCAGCAGCGCCCTGGGGACAAACAAGGCTTTCTTT
few TRBJ2-5 . TRBV5-1 CASSLGLNQETQYF TGCGCCAGCAGCTTGGGGCTCAACCAAGAGACCCAGTACTTC
few TRBJ2-3 TRBD2 TRBV6-6 CASSGRGWADTQYF TGTGCCAGCAGTGGGCGGGGGTGGGCAGATACGCAGTATTTT
. TRBJ2-3 TRBD2 TRBV10-1 CASSESSLAGHTQYF TGCGCCAGCAGTGAGTCGAGTCTAGCGGGGCATACGCAGTATTTT
once TRBJ2-5 TRBD1 TRBV27 CASSRDRKETQYF TGTGCCAGCAGCCGGGACAGAAAAGAGACCCAGTACTTC
once TRBJ2-7 . TRBV7-2 CASSLGQFYEQYF TGTGCCAGCAGCTTAGGACAGTTCTACGAGCAGTACTTC
. TRBJ2-1 . TRBV19 CASTHLGRGNEQFF TGTGCCAGTACCCATTTGGGGCGAGGCAATGAGCAGTTCTTC
. TRBJ2-3 . TRBV6-5 CASAQSADTQYF TGTGCCAGCGCCCAATCGGCAGATACGCAGTATTTT
. TRBJ1-4 . TRBV6-1 CASSASWGPGEKLFF TGTGCCAGCAGCGCGAGCTGGGGGCCTGGAGAAAAACTGTTTTTT
. TRBJ2-7 TRBD1 TRBV29-1 CSVGQGRNEQYF TGCAGCGTTGGACAGGGAAGGAACGAGCAGTACTTC
. TRBJ1-2 TRBD1 TRBV7-2 CASSVGQGEGYTF TGTGCCAGCAGCGTGGGACAGGGGGAAGGCTACACCTTC
few TRBJ2-1 TRBD2 TRBV5-1 CASGYSGPYNEQFF TGCGCCAGCGGATATAGCGGGCCCTACAATGAGCAGTTCTTC
. TRBJ2-3 TRBD1 TRBV19 CASSLGQGGTDTQYF TGTGCCAGTAGTCTAGGACAGGGTGGCACAGATACGCAGTATTTT
. TRBJ1-2 TRBD1 TRBV25-1 CASGQGTGGYTF TGTGCCAGCGGACAGGGGACGGGTGGCTACACCTTC
medium-sized TRBJ1-6 . TRBV6-5 CASSSVGEGSPLHF TGTGCCAGCAGCTCCGTCGGGGAGGGTTCACCCCTCCACTTT
. TRBJ2-2 . TRBV11-2 CASSLVSRGNTGELFF TGTGCCAGCAGCTTAGTTTCGCGGGGGAACACCGGGGAGCTGTTTTTT
. TRBJ1-1 TRBD1 TRBV29-1 CSVDHPGGQAEAFF TGCAGCGTTGATCATCCAGGGGGGCAAGCTGAAGCTTTCTTT
. TRBJ1-1 . TRBV28 CASSSAGDNTEAFF TGTGCCAGCAGTTCAGCAGGCGATAACACTGAAGCTTTCTTT
. TRBJ2-7 TRBD2 TRBV30 CAWSEGLASSYEQYF TGTGCCTGGAGCGAGGGACTAGCGAGCTCCTACGAGCAGTACTTC
. TRBJ2-2 . TRBV6-1 CASNSLLASGELFF TGTGCCAGCAACTCTCTTCTAGCGTCCGGGGAGCTGTTTTTT
. TRBJ2-5 TRBD1 TRBV5-1 CASSNQQGLETQYF TGCGCCAGCAGTAATCAACAGGGGTTAGAGACCCAGTACTTC
. TRBJ2-5 TRBD1 TRBV30 CAWSVMTGVQETQYF TGTGCCTGGAGTGTAATGACAGGGGTCCAAGAGACCCAGTACTTC